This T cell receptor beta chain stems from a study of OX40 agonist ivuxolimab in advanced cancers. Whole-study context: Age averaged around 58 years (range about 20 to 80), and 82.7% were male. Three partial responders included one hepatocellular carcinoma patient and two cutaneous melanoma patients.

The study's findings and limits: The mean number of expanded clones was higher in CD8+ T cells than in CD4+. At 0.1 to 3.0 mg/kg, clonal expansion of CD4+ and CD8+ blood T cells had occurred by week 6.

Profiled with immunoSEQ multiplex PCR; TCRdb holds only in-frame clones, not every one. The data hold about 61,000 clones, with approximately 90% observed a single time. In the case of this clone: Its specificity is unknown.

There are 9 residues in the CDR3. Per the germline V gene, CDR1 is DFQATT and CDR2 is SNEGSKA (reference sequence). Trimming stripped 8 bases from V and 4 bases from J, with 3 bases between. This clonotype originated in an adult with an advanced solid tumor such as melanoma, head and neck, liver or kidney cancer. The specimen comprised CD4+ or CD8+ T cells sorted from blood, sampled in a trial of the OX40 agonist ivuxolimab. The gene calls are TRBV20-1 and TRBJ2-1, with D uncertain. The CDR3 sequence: CSPYNEQFF. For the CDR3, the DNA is TGCAGTCCGTACAATGAGCAGTTCTTC.